Listed below are T cell receptor beta chains from one sample, sequenced in a study of T cells after yellow fever vaccination. TCRdb itself ran the 5' RACE reads through MiXCR, one entry per CDR3 protein. The sample has around 53,000 distinct CDR3 sequences, 6.5% to 8% seen once. Sample: CD8+ T cells not binding an NS4B(214-222) dextramer, sorted from PBMCs, taken around 45 days after the first yellow fever vaccination. Source of these receptors: a man aged 18 to 30 who received the YFV17D yellow fever vaccine. CDR3s include the opening cysteine and the closing phenylalanine or tryptophan. The D gene is left open where the match is weak. Not every row has a clone size; where given, it reads once, few, many or a size class.

v_call	j_call	d_call	clone_size	cdr3_aa	cdr3_nt
TRBV5-5	TRBJ1-1	.	few	CASSQQKNLNTEAFF	TGTGCCAGCAGCCAACAGAAAAATCTGAACACTGAAGCTTTCTTT
TRBV29-1	TRBJ2-6	.	few	CSVVLSGANVLTF	TGCAGCGTTGTCCTCTCTGGGGCCAACGTCCTGACTTTC
TRBV9	TRBJ2-1	.	.	CASSADSPGFDEQFF	TGTGCCAGCAGCGCCGACAGTCCGGGGTTCGATGAGCAGTTCTTC
TRBV29-1	TRBJ1-1	.	few	CSVTFLQDAFF	TGCAGCGTTACCTTTCTCCAGGATGCTTTCTTT
TRBV12-3/TRBV12-4	TRBJ1-5	.	many	CASSHQGWGDQPQHF	TGTGCCAGCAGCCATCAGGGATGGGGGGATCAGCCCCAGCATTTT
TRBV4-3	TRBJ1-1	.	many	CASSGGDSDTEAFF	TGCGCCAGCAGTGGCGGGGATTCGGACACTGAAGCTTTCTTT
TRBV5-4	TRBJ2-1	TRBD2	.	CASSMGTSGGFYNEQFF	TGTGCCAGCAGCATGGGGACTAGCGGGGGGTTCTACAATGAGCAGTTCTTC
TRBV6-2/TRBV6-3	TRBJ2-3	TRBD2	.	CASSTGGSTDTQYF	TGTGCCAGCAGCACCGGGGGGAGCACAGATACGCAGTATTTT
TRBV29-1	TRBJ1-1	.	many	CSVPDVTNTEAFF	TGCAGCGTCCCGGACGTCACGAACACTGAAGCTTTCTTT
TRBV27	TRBJ2-7	TRBD2	many	CASSLGGGGGYEQYF	TGTGCCAGCTCTTTGGGCGGGGGAGGTGGCTACGAGCAGTACTTC
TRBV7-3	TRBJ2-1	TRBD2	few	CASSSAGGSDEQFF	TGTGCCAGCAGCTCGGCGGGGGGGAGCGATGAGCAGTTCTTC
TRBV4-3	TRBJ2-7	TRBD1	few	CASSPFPGTGYEQYF	TGCGCCAGCAGCCCTTTCCCCGGGACAGGCTACGAGCAGTACTTC
TRBV20-1	TRBJ2-1	TRBD1	few	CSAISGQGAINEQFF	TGCAGTGCTATTTCCGGACAGGGTGCTATCAATGAGCAGTTCTTC
TRBV12-3/TRBV12-4	TRBJ1-5	.	many	CASSPRLGQSNQPQHF	TGTGCCAGCAGTCCCCGCCTGGGGCAGAGCAATCAGCCCCAGCATTTT
TRBV5-1	TRBJ2-1	.	many	CASSPVVRTDNEQFF	TGCGCCAGCAGTCCGGTGGTTCGCACCGACAATGAGCAGTTCTTC
TRBV4-1	TRBJ2-1	.	many	CASSQGGQAQFF	TGCGCCAGCAGCCAAGGAGGGCAGGCGCAGTTCTTC